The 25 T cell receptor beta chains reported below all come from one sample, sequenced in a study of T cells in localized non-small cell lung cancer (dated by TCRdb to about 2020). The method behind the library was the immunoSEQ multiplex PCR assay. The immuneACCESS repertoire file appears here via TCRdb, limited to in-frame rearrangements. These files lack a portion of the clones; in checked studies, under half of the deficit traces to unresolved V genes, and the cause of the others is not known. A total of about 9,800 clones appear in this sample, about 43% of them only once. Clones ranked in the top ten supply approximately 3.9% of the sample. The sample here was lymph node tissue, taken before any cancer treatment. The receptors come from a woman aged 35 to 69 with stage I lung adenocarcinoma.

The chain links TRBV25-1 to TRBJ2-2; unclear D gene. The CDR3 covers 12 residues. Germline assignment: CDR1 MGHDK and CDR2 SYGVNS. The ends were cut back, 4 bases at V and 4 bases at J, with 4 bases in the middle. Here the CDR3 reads CASSVGTGELFF. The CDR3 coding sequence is TGTGCCAGCAGTGTGGGCACCGGGGAGCTGTTTTTT.

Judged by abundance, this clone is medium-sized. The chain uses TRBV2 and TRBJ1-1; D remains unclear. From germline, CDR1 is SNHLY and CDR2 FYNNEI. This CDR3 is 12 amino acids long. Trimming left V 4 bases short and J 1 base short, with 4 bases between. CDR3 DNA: TGTGCCAGCAGTGCAGGGAACACTGAAGCTTTCTTT. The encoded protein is CASSAGNTEAFF.

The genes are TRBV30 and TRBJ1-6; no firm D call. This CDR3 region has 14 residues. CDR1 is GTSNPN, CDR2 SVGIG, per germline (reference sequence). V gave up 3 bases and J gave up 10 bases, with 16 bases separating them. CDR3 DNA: TGTGCCTGGAGCCGAAACGCTCGGCAGTCACCCCTCCACTTT. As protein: CAWSRNARQSPLHF.

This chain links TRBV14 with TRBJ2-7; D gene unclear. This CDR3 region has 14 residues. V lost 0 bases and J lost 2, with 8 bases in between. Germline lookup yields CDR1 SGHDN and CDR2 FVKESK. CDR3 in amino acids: CASSQDFPTYEQYF. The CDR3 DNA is TGTGCCAGCAGCCAAGATTTCCCTACCTACGAGCAGTACTTC.

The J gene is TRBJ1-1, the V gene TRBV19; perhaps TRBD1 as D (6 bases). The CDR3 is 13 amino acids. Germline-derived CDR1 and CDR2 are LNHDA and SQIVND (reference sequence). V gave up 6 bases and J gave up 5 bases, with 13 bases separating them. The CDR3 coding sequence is TGTGCCAGTAGGCAGAGGGGGAATACTGAAGCTTTCTTT. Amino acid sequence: CASRQRGNTEAFF.

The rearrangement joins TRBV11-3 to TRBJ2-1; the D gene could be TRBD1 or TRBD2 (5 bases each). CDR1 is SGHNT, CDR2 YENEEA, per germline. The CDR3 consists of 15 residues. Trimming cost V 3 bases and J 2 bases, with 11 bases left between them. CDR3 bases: TGTGCCAGCAGCTTGGGAACGGGGCCCTACAATGAGCAGTTCTTC. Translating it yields CASSLGTGPYNEQFF.

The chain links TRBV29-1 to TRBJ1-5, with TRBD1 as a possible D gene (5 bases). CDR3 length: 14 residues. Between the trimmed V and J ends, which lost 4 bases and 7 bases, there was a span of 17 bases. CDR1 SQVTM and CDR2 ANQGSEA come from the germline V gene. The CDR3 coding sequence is TGCAGCGTTGCCGGGACCAAGTCATCCCAGCCCCAGCATTTT. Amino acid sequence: CSVAGTKSSQPQHF. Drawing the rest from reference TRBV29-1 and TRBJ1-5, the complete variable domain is SAVISQKPSRDICQRGTSLTIQCQVDSQVTMMFWYRQQPGQSLTLIATANQGSEATYESGFVIDKFPISRPNLTFSTLTVSNMSPEDSSIYLCSVAGTKSSQPQHFGDGTRLSIL.

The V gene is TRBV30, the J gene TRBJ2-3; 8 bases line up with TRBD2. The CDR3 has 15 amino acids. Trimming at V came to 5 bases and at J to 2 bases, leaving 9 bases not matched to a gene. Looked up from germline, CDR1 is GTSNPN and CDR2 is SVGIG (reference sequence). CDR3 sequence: CAWLPGLDITDTQYF. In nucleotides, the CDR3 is TGTGCCTGGTTGCCGGGACTAGACATCACAGATACGCAGTATTTT.

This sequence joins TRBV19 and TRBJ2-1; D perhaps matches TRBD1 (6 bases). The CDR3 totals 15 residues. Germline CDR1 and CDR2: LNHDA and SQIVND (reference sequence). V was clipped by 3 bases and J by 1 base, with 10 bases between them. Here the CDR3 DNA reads TGTGCCAGTAGTATTGGTAGGGGGTCCTACAATGAGCAGTTCTTC. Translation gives CASSIGRGSYNEQFF.

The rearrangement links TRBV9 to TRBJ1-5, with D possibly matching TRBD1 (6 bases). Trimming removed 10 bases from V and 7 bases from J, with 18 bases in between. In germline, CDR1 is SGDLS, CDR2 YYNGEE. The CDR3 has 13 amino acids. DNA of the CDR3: TGTGCCTGTACTACAGGGTCTTCCCAGCCCCAGCATTTT. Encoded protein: CACTTGSSQPQHF.

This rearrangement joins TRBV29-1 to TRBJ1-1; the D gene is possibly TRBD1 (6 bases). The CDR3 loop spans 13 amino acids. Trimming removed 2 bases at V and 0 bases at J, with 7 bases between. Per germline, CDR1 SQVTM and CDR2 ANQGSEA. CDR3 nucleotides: TGCAGCGTTGAAAGGGGGGTGAACACTGAAGCTTTCTTT. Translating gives CSVERGVNTEAFF.

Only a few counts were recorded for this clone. The CDR3 sequence: CASSYSITLAASLAKNIQYF. CDR3 in DNA: TGTGCCAGCAGTTACTCGATTACTTTAGCGGCTAGTCTAGCCAAAAACATTCAGTACTTC. The rearrangement links TRBV6-8 to TRBJ2-4; possibly TRBD2 for D (6 bases). V was shortened by 0 bases and J by 0 bases, with 21 bases between the two germline ends. Germline CDR1 and CDR2: MNHGY and SAAAGT. The CDR3 totals 20 residues.

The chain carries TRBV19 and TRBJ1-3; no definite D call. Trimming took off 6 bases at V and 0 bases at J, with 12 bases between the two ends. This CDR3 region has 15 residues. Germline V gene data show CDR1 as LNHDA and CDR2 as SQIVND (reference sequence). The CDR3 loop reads CASSDWSGSGNTIYF. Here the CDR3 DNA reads TGTGCCAGTAGCGACTGGAGTGGCTCTGGAAACACCATATATTTT.

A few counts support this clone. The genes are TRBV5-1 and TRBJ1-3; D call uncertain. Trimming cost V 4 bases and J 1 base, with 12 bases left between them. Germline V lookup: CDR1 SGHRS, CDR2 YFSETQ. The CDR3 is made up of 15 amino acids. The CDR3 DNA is TGCGCCAGCAGCACCTCGGGCGGATCTGGAAACACCATATATTTT. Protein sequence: CASSTSGGSGNTIYF.

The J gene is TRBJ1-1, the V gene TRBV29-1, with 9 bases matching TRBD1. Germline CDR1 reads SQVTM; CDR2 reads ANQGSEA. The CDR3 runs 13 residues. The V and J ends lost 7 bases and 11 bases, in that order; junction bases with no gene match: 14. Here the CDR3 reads CSALQGAQSKAFF. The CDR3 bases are TGCAGCGCTTTACAGGGGGCGCAGTCCAAGGCTTTCTTT.

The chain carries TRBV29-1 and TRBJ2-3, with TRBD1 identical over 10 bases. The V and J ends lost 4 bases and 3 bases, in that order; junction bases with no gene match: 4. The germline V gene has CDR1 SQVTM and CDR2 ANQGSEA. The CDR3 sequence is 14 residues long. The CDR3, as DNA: TGCAGCGTTGTAGGGACAGGGGTGACAGATACGCAGTATTTT. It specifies CSVVGTGVTDTQYF.

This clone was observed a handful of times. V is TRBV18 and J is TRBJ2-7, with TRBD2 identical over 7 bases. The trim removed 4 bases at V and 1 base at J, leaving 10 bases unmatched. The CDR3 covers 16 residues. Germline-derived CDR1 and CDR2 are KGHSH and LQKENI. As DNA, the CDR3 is TGTGCCAGCTCACGCGGTTTCGAGCGGGGTTCCTACGAGCAGTACTTC. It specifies CASSRGFERGSYEQYF.

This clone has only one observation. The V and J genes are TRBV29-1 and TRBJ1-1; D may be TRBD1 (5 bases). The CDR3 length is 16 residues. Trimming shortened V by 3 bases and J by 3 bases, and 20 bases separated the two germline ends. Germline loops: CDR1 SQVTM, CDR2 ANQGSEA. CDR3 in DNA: TGCAGCGTTGACCCGGGTCAGAGGGGTCGGGACACTGAAGCTTTCTTT. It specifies CSVDPGQRGRDTEAFF.

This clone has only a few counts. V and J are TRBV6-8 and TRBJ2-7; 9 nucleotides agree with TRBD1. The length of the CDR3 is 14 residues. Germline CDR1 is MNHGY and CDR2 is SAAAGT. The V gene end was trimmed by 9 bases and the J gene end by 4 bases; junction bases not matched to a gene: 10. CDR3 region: CASSWGGQGYEQYF. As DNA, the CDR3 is TGTGCCAGTTCATGGGGGGGACAGGGATACGAGCAGTACTTC.

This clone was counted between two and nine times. The CDR3 DNA is TGTGCCAGCAGCAAGACGGGACAGGGACTTGAAGCTTTCTTT. This codes for CASSKTGQGLEAFF. The V call is TRBV7-7, the J call TRBJ1-1, with 9 positions matching TRBD1. The germline gives CDR1 SSHAT, CDR2 FNYEAQ (reference sequence). The trim removed 5 bases at V and 7 bases at J, leaving 8 bases unmatched. The CDR3 runs to 14 residues.

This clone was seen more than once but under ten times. For the CDR3, the DNA is TGCAGCGTCGGACAGGGCAACGGAAACACCATATATTTT. Translating it yields CSVGQGNGNTIYF. The chain uses TRBV29-1 and TRBJ1-3; 8 bases line up with TRBD1. Germline V gives CDR1 SQVTM, CDR2 ANQGSEA. The CDR3 contains 13 residues. V gave up 6 bases and J gave up 4 bases; unmatched junction bases: 5. Looking up the rest from reference TRBV29-1 and TRBJ1-3 gives the full variable domain: SAVISQKPSRDICQRGTSLTIQCQVDSQVTMMFWYRQQPGQSLTLIATANQGSEATYESGFVIDKFPISRPNLTFSTLTVSNMSPEDSSIYLCSVGQGNGNTIYFGEGSWLTVV.

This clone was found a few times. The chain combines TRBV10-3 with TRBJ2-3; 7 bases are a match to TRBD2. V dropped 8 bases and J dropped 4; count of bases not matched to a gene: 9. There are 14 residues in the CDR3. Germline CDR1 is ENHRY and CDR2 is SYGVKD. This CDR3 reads CAIEAAGDADTQYF. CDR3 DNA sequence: TGTGCCATCGAGGCGGCGGGGGACGCAGATACGCAGTATTTT.

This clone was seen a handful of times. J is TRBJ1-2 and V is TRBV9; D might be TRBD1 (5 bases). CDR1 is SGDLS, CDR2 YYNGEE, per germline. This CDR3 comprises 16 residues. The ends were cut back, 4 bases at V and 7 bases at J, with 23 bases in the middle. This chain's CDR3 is CASSSYVLTRRGGYTF. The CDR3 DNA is TGTGCCAGCAGCTCCTATGTTCTGACCCGGAGGGGTGGCTACACCTTC. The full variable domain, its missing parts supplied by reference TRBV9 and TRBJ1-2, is DSGVTQTPKHLITATGQRVTLRCSPRSGDLSVYWYQQSLDQGLQFLIQYYNGEERAKGNILERFSAQQFPDLHSELNLSSLELGDSALYFCASSSYVLTRRGGYTFGSGTRLTVV.

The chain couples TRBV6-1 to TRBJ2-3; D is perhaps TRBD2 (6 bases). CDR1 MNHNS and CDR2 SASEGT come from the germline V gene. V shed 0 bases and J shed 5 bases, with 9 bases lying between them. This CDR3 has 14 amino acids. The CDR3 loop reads CASSEAGGRDTQYF. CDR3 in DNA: TGTGCCAGCAGTGAAGCGGGGGGACGAGATACGCAGTATTTT.

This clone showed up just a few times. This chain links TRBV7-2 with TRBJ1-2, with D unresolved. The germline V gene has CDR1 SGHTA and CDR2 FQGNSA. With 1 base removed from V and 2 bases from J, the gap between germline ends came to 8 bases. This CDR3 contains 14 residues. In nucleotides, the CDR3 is TGTGCCAGCAGCTTAGGGGGTACGAACTATGGCTACACCTTC. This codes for CASSLGGTNYGYTF.